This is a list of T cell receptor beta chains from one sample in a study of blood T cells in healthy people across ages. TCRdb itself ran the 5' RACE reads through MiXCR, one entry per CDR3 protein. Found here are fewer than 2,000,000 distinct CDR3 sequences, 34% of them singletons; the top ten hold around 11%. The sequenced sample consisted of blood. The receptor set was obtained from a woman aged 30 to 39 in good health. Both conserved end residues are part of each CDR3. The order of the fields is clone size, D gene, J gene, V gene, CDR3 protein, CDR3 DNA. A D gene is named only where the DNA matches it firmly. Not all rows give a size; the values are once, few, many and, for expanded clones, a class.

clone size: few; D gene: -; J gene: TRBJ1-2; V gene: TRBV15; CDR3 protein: CATSRDEGGKDGYTF; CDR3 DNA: TGTGCCACCAGCAGAGATGAGGGAGGGAAGGATGGCTACACCTTC
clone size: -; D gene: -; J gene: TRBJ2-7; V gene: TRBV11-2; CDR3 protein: CASSHKDRLGSYEQYF; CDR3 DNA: TGTGCCAGCAGCCATAAAGACAGGTTGGGCTCCTACGAGCAGTACTTC
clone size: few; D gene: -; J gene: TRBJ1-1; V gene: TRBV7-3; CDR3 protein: CASSLWGEVTEAFF; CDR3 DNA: TGTGCCAGCAGCTTATGGGGTGAGGTCACTGAAGCTTTCTTT
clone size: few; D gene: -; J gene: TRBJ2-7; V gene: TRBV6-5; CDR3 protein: CASAVGYEQYF; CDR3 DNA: TGTGCCAGCGCAGTAGGCTACGAGCAGTACTTC
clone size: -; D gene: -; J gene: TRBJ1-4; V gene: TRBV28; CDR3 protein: CASSLSGGKLFF; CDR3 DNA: TGTGCCAGCAGTTTATCTGGTGGAAAACTGTTTTTT
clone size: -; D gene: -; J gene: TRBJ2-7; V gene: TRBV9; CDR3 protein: CASSVDSPSEQYF; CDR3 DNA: TGTGCCAGCAGCGTAGACAGCCCCTCCGAGCAGTACTTC
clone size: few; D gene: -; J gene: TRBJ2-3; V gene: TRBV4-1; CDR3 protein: CASSQGGPREYSTDAQYF; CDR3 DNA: TGCGCCAGCAGCCAAGGGGGGCCAAGAGAGTATAGCACAGATGCGCAGTATTTT
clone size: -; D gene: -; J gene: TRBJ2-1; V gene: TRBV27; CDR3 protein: CASSLLVPEGYNEQFF; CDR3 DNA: TGTGCCAGCAGTTTATTGGTCCCTGAGGGGTACAATGAGCAGTTCTTC
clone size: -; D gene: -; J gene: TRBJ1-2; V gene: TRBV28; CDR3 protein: CASSLHGPNYGYTF; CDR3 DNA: TGTGCCAGCAGTTTACACGGACCCAACTATGGCTACACCTTC
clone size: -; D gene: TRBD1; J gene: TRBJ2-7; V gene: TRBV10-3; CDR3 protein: CAARTGQTFGEQYF; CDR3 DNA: TGTGCCGCGAGAACGGGACAGACTTTTGGGGAGCAGTACTTC
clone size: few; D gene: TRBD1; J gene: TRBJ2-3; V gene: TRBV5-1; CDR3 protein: CASSTGGAEDTQYF; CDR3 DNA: TGCGCCAGCAGCACAGGGGGCGCCGAAGATACGCAGTATTTT
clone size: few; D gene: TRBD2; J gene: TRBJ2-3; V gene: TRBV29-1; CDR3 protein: CSVERLAIYPGSSTDTQYF; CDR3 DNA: TGCAGCGTTGAAAGACTAGCAATATACCCAGGGTCCTCCACAGATACGCAGTATTTT
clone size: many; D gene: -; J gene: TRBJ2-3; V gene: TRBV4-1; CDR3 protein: CASSPGQISTDTQYF; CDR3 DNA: TGCGCCAGCAGCCCAGGACAGATTAGCACAGATACGCAGTATTTT
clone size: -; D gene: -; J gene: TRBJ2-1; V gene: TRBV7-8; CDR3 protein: CASSFSKHREQFF; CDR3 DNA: TGTGCCAGCAGCTTTTCCAAACACCGGGAGCAGTTCTTC
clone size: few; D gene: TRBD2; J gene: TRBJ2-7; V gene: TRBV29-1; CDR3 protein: CSVRRLAGDEQYF; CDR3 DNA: TGCAGCGTCCGAAGGCTAGCGGGAGACGAGCAGTACTTC
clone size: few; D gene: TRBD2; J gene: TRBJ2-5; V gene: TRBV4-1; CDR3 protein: CASSHPKGTSGRETQYF; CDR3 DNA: TGCGCCAGCAGTCACCCTAAAGGGACTAGCGGGAGGGAGACCCAGTACTTC
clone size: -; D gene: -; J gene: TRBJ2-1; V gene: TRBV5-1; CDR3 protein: CASSWVFGTNEQFF; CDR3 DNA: TGCGCCAGCAGCTGGGTGTTTGGGACGAATGAGCAGTTCTTC
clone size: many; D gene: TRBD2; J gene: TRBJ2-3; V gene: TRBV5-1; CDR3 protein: CASSLTSGTSTDTQYF; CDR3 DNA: TGTGCCAGCAGTCTGACTAGCGGGACTAGCACAGATACGCAGTATTTT
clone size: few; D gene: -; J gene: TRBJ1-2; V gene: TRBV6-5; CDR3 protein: CASSYSGPQNYGYTF; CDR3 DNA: TGTGCCAGCAGTTACTCAGGGCCGCAAAACTATGGCTACACCTTC
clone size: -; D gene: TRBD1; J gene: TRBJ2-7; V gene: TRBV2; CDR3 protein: CASSPGGISGYEQYF; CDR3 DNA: TGTGCCAGCAGTCCAGGGGGAATCTCGGGCTACGAGCAGTACTTC